Listed below are T cell receptor beta chains from one sample, sequenced in a study of blood T cells in healthy people across ages. TCRdb processed the 5' RACE reads anew with MiXCR; each CDR3 protein has one entry. The data show hundreds of thousands of distinct CDR3 sequences, over 20% seen once. Sample: blood. The receptor set was obtained from a man in his 70s in good health. The CDR3 runs from the conserved cysteine through the conserved F or W. Where a row states a size, it is once, few, many or the class of an expanded clone; other rows omit it.

cdr3_aa j_call v_call clone_size
CSASKNSWPQHF TRBJ1-5 TRBV20-1 .
CASSILSGAGGHHTQYF TRBJ2-3 TRBV19 .
CASSTGSDNYGYTF TRBJ1-2 TRBV28 many
CSADRGSTDTQYF TRBJ2-3 TRBV29-1 many
CASRRDTNNSPLHF TRBJ1-6 TRBV6-1 once
CASSLTVGTSSTDTQYF TRBJ2-3 TRBV5-1 few
CASSLSKAGGNEQFF TRBJ2-1 TRBV18 .
CASSPDLDWRETQYF TRBJ2-5 TRBV5-1 few
CASSETLAGGPDTQYF TRBJ2-3 TRBV2 few
CASTQDWASGNTIYF TRBJ1-3 TRBV11-3 few
CASSSSPGQADTDTQYF TRBJ2-3 TRBV13 .
CATQVGTGSIEQYF TRBJ2-7 TRBV6-6 .
CASRAVPPDTQYF TRBJ2-3 TRBV6-2/TRBV6-3 .
CSARPSGVPNEKLFF TRBJ1-4 TRBV20-1 few
CASSLLQTGTDNEQFF . TRBV6-5 .
CSATGRYSYNEQFF TRBJ2-1 TRBV20-1 few
CASSQGGTNTGELFF TRBJ2-2 TRBV3-1 many
CSARAGRQRSNEQFF TRBJ2-1 TRBV20-1 few
CASSIFSFGGDNEQFF TRBJ2-1 TRBV19 .
CSVFLETSAYEQYF . TRBV29-1 few
CASSMDSASTDTQYF TRBJ2-3 TRBV5-1 .
CASSLVNSPYEQYF . TRBV12-3/TRBV12-4 .
CASSFQGLPYNEQFF TRBJ2-1 TRBV12-3/TRBV12-4 few
CASSYTLAGAYNEQFF TRBJ2-1 TRBV12-3/TRBV12-4 .
CSAGDAWDYGYTF TRBJ1-2 TRBV29-1 few
CASSDWGDNEQFF TRBJ2-1 TRBV6-4 .
CASGQELADQIYEQFF TRBJ2-1 TRBV4-3 .
CSAPGLAGGTLAKNIQYF TRBJ2-4 TRBV20-1 .
CASSKVSGSDQPQHF TRBJ1-5 TRBV21-1 few
CASSYHLSSYNEQFF TRBJ2-1 TRBV5-1 many
CASSLGGASEAFF TRBJ1-1 TRBV5-1 .
CAIMDRIGLADTQYF TRBJ2-3 TRBV10-3 few
CASSQIPGSTNTEAFF TRBJ1-1 TRBV5-5 .
CASSLDVWTSGKNEQFF TRBJ2-1 TRBV5-5 .
CASSAPGGARAEAFF TRBJ1-1 TRBV9 .
CASSTGTSGVTDTQYF TRBJ2-3 TRBV7-2 few
CASRPGQGVLYGYTF TRBJ1-2 TRBV25-1 .
CASSESKEGVNTYEQYF TRBJ2-7 TRBV10-2 .
CASSSHWDRLYNEQFF TRBJ2-1 TRBV21-1 .
CASIHIPQTGQSNQPQHF TRBJ1-5 TRBV19 few
CASSSTGLTNEKLFF TRBJ1-4 TRBV7-9 few
CSVVTGGTGELFF TRBJ2-2 TRBV29-1 few
CASSPGLVWNNEQFF TRBJ2-1 TRBV7-8 few
CASSLPGEASPLHF TRBJ1-6 TRBV5-1 few
CSASGAQETQYF TRBJ2-3 TRBV20-1 few
CSARVGQGAFF TRBJ1-1 TRBV20-1 .
CASSQDRIRWVLAGGPGDYNEQFF TRBJ2-1 TRBV4-3 few
CSVARGQGGYEQYF TRBJ2-7 TRBV29-1 .
CSAKRPSGGANEQFF TRBJ2-1 TRBV20-1 few
CASSPVGGEYREQFF TRBJ2-1 TRBV5-1 .
CSARVPENTGELFF TRBJ2-2 TRBV20-1 .
CASSPRRLDRGGENEQFF TRBJ2-1 TRBV9 .